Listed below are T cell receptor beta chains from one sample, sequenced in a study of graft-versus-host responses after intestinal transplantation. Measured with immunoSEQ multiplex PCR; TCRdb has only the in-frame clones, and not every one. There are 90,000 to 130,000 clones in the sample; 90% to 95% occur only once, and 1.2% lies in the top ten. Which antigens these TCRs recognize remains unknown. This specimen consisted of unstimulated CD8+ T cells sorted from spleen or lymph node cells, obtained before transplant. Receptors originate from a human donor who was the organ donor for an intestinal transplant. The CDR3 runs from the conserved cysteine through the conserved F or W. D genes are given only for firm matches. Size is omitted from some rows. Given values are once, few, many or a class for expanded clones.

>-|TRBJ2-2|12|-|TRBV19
CASSTDTGELFF
TGCGCCAGTAGCACCGACACCGGGGAGCTGTTTTTT
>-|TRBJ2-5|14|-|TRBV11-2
CASSLDPPRETQYF
TGTGCCAGCAGCTTAGATCCCCCGCGGGAGACCCAGTACTTC
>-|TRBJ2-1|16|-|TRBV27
CASSLGTTAVYNEQFF
TGTGCCAGCAGTTTAGGGACAACCGCGGTCTACAATGAGCAGTTCTTC
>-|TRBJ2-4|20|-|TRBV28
CASSQPGAGNVRIAKNIQYF
TGTGCCAGCAGCCAACCGGGGGCAGGTAACGTCCGAATAGCCAAAAACATTCAGTACTTC
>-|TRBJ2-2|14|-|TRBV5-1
CASSRHQGDGELFF
TGCGCCAGCAGTCGGCACCAGGGAGACGGGGAGCTGTTTTTT
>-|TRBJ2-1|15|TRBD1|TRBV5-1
CASSLTQGGVNEQFF
TGCGCCAGCAGCTTGACACAGGGGGGTGTGAATGAGCAGTTCTTC
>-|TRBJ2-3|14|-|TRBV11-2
CASSRLPYTDTQYF
TGTGCCAGCAGCCGACTCCCGTACACAGATACGCAGTATTTT
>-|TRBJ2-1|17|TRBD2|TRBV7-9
CASSAGTSGNALGGQFF
TGTGCCAGCAGCGCCGGGACTAGCGGGAACGCCTTAGGCGGGCAGTTCTTC
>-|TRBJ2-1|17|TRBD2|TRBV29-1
CSVQGLRSGRSDNEQFF
TGCAGCGTTCAAGGACTCCGTAGCGGGAGGTCGGACAATGAGCAGTTCTTC
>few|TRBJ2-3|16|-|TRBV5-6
CASSLSVALGTDTQYF
TGTGCCAGCAGCTTGTCCGTGGCTTTGGGCACAGATACGCAGTATTTT
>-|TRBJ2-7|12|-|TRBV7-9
CASSPWGFEQYF
TGTGCCAGCAGCCCCTGGGGGTTCGAGCAGTACTTC
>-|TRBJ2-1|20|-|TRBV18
CASSPFSVSRLGPNYNEQFF
TGTGCCAGCTCACCATTTAGTGTCTCGCGGTTGGGTCCCAACTACAATGAGCAGTTCTTC
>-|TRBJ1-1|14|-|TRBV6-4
CASSEDAENTEAFF
TGTGCCAGCAGTGAGGACGCAGAGAACACTGAAGCTTTCTTT
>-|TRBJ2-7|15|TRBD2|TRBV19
CASSTGTSGAYEQYF
TGTGCCAGTAGTACCGGGACTAGCGGAGCCTACGAGCAGTACTTC
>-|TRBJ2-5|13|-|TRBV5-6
CASSLDVWETQYF
TGTGCCAGCAGCTTGGATGTCTGGGAGACCCAGTACTTC
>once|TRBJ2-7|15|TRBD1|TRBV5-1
CASSPQTGVVYEQYF
TGCGCCAGCAGCCCCCAGACAGGGGTTGTGTACGAGCAGTACTTC
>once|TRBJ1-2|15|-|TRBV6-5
CASSGTYRANYGYTF
TGTGCCAGCAGTGGAACCTACAGGGCTAACTATGGCTACACCTTC
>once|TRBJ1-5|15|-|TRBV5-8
CASSLGPNSNQPQHF
TGTGCCAGCAGCTTGGGTCCAAATAGCAATCAGCCCCAGCATTTT
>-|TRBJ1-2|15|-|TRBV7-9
CASSPSDTINYGYTF
TGTGCCAGCAGCCCGTCAGACACTATTAACTATGGCTACACCTTC
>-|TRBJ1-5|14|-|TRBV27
CASSLGTNNQPQHF
TGTGCCAGCAGTTTAGGGACAAACAATCAGCCCCAGCATTTT
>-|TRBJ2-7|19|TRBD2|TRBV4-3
CASSQENRLAGGTAYEQYF
TGCGCCAGCAGCCAAGAGAATCGGCTAGCGGGAGGGACAGCCTACGAGCAGTACTTC
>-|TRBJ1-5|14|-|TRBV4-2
CASSGRAWGQPQHF
TGTGCCAGCAGCGGCAGGGCGTGGGGTCAGCCCCAGCATTTT
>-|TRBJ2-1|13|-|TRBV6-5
CASSYSNGYEQFF
TGTGCCAGCAGTTACTCGAATGGTTATGAGCAGTTCTTC
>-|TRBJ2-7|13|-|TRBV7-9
CASSPLVTGEQYF
TGTGCCAGCAGCCCACTAGTTACGGGGGAGCAGTACTTC
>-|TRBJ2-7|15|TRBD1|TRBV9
CASSSGTGGSYEQYF
TGTGCCAGCAGCTCAGGGACAGGGGGCTCCTACGAGCAGTACTTC
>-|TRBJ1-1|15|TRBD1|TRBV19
CASSTSGTANTEAFF
TGTGCCAGTAGTACTTCCGGGACAGCGAACACTGAAGCTTTCTTT
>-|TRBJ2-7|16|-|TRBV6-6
CASSYGETPHSYEQYF
TGTGCCAGCAGTTACGGCGAGACACCCCACTCCTACGAGCAGTACTTC
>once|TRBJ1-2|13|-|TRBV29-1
CSVEEGARAGYTF
TGCAGCGTTGAAGAAGGGGCCAGGGCTGGCTACACCTTC
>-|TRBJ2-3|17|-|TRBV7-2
CASSKPGVRWGDDTQYF
TGTGCCAGCTCCAAGCCTGGTGTCCGGTGGGGGGACGATACGCAGTATTTT
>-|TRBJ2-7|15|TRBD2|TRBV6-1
CASSDGLAGSYEQYF
TGTGCCAGCAGTGATGGGCTAGCGGGATCCTACGAGCAGTACTTC
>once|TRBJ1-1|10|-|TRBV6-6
CASSASQAFF
TGTGCCAGCAGTGCCTCCCAAGCTTTCTTT
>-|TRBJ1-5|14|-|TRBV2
CASSVQGRNQPQHF
TGTGCCAGCAGTGTGCAGGGGAGGAATCAGCCCCAGCATTTT
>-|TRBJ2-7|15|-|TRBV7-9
CASRLGTTGSYEQYF
TGTGCCAGCAGACTTGGGACGACTGGGTCCTACGAGCAGTACTTC
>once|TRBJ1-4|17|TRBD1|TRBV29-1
CSVEDPSFGTENEKLFF
TGCAGCGTTGAAGATCCATCCTTCGGGACAGAAAATGAAAAACTGTTTTTT
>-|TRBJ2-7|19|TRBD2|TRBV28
CASSPSLAGEPQSSYEQYF
TGTGCCAGCAGTCCATCACTAGCGGGAGAACCCCAGAGCTCCTACGAGCAGTACTTC
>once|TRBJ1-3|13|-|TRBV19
CASTIDRGNTIYF
TGTGCCAGTACCATAGACAGGGGAAACACCATATATTTT
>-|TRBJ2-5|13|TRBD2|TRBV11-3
CASLAGDLETQYF
TGTGCCAGCCTAGCGGGAGATCTAGAGACCCAGTACTTC
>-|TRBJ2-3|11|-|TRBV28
CASSLVGTQYF
TGTGCCAGCAGTTTGGTGGGTACGCAGTATTTT
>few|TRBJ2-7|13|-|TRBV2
CASSGGESYEQYF
TGTGCCAGCAGTGGAGGAGAGTCCTACGAGCAGTACTTC
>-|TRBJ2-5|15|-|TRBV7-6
CASSLAGNGGETQYF
TGTGCCAGCAGCTTAGCAGGGAACGGCGGGGAGACCCAGTACTTC
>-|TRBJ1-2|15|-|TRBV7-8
CASSLVGHLLGGYTF
TGTGCCAGCAGCTTAGTGGGACACCTCTTAGGTGGCTACACCTTC
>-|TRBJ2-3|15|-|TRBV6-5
CASSYSAGLTDTQYF
TGTGCCAGCAGTTACTCAGCGGGCCTCACAGATACGCAGTATTTT
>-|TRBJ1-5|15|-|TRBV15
CATSRTGGENQPQHF
TGTGCCACCAGCAGGACCGGGGGGGAAAATCAGCCCCAGCATTTT
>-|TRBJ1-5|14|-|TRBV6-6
CASSYAIGGQPQHF
TGTGCCAGCAGTTACGCGATTGGAGGTCAGCCCCAGCATTTT
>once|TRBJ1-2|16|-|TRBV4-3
CASSQEPAYPSYGYTF
TGCGCCAGCAGCCAAGAACCGGCCTACCCCTCCTATGGCTACACCTTC
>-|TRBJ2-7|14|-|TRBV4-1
CASSQSPGPYEQYF
TGCGCCAGCAGCCAGTCGCCGGGACCCTACGAGCAGTACTTC
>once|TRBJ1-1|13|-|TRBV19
CASGGPLNTEAFF
TGTGCCAGTGGGGGGCCCTTGAACACTGAAGCTTTCTTT
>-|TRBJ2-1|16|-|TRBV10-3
CAISASMAGAHNEQFF
TGTGCCATCAGTGCTTCGATGGCCGGAGCCCACAATGAGCAGTTCTTC
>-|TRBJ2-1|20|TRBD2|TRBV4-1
CASSQVELPVLAGIYNEQFF
TGCGCCAGCAGCCAAGTAGAGTTGCCTGTTTTAGCGGGAATCTACAATGAGCAGTTCTTC
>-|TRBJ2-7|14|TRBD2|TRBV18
CASSPGGRAYEQYF
TGTGCCAGCTCACCGGGCGGGAGGGCCTACGAGCAGTACTTC
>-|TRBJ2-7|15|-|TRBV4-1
CASRRYMDVPGEQYF
TGCGCCAGCAGGCGATATATGGACGTCCCGGGCGAGCAGTACTTC
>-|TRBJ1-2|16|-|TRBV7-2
CASSLGGDPFGGGYTF
TGTGCCAGCAGCTTAGGCGGGGACCCTTTTGGGGGGGGCTACACCTTC
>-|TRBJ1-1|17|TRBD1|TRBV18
CASSPKDYRGRIAEAFF
TGTGCCAGCTCACCAAAGGATTACAGGGGGCGCATCGCTGAAGCTTTCTTT
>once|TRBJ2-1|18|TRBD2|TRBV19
CASSMGGLAGGLSGEQFF
TGTGCCAGTAGTATGGGAGGACTAGCGGGAGGCCTTTCGGGTGAGCAGTTCTTC
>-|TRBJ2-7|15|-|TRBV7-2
CASSLERPRIYEQYF
TGTGCCAGCAGCTTAGAACGGCCCAGGATCTACGAGCAGTACTTC